This record concerns one TCR beta chain sequence. This may stem from a read error, because a much larger clone lies one nucleotide away. The germline CDR1 and CDR2 sequences are GTSNPN and SVGIG (reference sequence). The V end was cut by 3 bases, the J end by 5 bases, with 10 bases between. The CDR3 is made up of 13 amino acids. TCRdb passed the reads through MiXCR, listing each CDR3 protein once. The repertoire has approximately 250,000 distinct CDR3 sequences, around 28% of them found once; the top ten carry under 7.5%. These data are taken from a study of kidney transplant recipient with SARS-CoV-2 infection.

The source of this sequence is a young adult male patient who had COVID-19 and was a kidney transplant recipient. Some T cells may possibly be graft donor cells. The rearrangement links TRBV30 to TRBJ2-2; D call uncertain. Source: a blood sample, taken at baseline and between days 110 and 120 from a kidney transplant recipient. Written as DNA, the CDR3 is TGTGCCTGGAGCGTCGTGAAAACCGGGGAGCTGTTTTTT. Amino acid sequence: CAWSVVKTGELFF.